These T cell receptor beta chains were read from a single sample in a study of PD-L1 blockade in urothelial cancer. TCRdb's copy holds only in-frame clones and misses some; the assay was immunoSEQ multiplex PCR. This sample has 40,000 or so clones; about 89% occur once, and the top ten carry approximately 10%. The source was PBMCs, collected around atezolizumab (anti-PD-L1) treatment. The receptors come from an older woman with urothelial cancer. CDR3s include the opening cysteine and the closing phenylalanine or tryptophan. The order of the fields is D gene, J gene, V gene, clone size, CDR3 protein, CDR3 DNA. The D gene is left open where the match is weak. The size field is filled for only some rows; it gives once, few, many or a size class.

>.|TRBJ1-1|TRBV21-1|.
CASSYRTEAFF
TGTGCCAGCAGCTACAGGACTGAAGCTTTCTTT
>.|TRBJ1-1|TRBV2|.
CASGLGPVTEAFF
TGTGCCTCTGGGCTGGGTCCAGTCACTGAAGCTTTCTTT
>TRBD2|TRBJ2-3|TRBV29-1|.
CSVVEGGAGEQYF
TGCAGCGTTGTCGAGGGCGGAGCGGGAGAGCAGTATTTT
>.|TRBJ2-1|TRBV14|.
CASSQERRVTGEQFF
TGTGCCAGCAGCCAAGAAAGGCGGGTGACGGGGGAGCAGTTCTTC
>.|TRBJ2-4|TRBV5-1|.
CASRRAEKNIQYF
TGCGCCAGCAGGCGGGCAGAAAAAAACATTCAGTACTTC
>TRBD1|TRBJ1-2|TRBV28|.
CASSLGSGGRGYTF
TGTGCCAGCAGTTTAGGGTCAGGGGGCCGGGGCTACACCTTC
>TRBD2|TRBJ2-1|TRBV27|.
CASSFWGLAGSEQFF
TGTGCCAGCAGTTTCTGGGGACTAGCGGGTAGTGAGCAGTTCTTC
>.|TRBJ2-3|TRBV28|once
CASSPRNYRADTQYF
TGTGCCAGCAGTCCCCGGAACTACCGAGCAGATACGCAGTATTTT
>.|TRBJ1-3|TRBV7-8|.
CASRAGSGNTIYF
TGTGCCAGCCGAGCAGGGTCTGGAAACACCATATATTTT
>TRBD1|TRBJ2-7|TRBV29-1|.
CSVETDRSYEQYF
TGCAGCGTTGAAACGGACAGGTCCTACGAGCAGTACTTC
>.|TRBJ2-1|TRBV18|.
CASSPIEGLSSYNEQFF
TGTGCCAGCTCACCAATCGAGGGATTAAGCTCCTACAATGAGCAGTTCTTC
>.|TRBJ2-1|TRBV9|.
CASSPQGLRLDEQFF
TGTGCCAGCAGCCCCCAGGGACTCCGCCTTGATGAGCAGTTCTTC
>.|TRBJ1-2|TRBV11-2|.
CASSLGVDDGYTF
TGTGCCAGCAGCCTAGGCGTCGATGATGGCTACACCTTC
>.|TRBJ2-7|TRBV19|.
CASSFTVAYEQYF
TGTGCCAGTAGTTTCACAGTTGCCTACGAGCAGTACTTC
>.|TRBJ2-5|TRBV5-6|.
CASSLGRETQYF
TGTGCCAGCAGCTTGGGGCGGGAGACCCAGTACTTC
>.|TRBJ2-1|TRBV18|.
CASSPMLAGVNNEQFF
TGTGCCAGCTCACCAATGCTAGCTGGAGTTAACAATGAGCAGTTCTTC
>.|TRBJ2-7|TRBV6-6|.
CASSYSRAYEQYF
TGTGCCAGCAGTTACTCGAGGGCATACGAGCAGTACTTC
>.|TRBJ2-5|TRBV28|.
CASQLGGVYSQYF
TGTGCCAGCCAACTAGGGGGGGTGTATAGCCAGTACTTC
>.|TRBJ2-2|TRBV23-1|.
CASSDSGTANTGELFF
TGCGCCAGCAGTGATTCCGGGACTGCCAACACCGGGGAGCTGTTTTTT
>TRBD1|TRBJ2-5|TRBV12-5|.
CASGPDRNRETQYF
TGTGCTAGTGGCCCGGACAGGAACAGAGAGACCCAGTACTTC
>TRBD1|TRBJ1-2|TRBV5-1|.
CASRSGGGYGYTF
TGCGCCAGCAGGTCAGGGGGCGGGTACGGCTACACCTTC
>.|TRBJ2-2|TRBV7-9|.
CASSLYLEADTGELFF
TGTGCCAGCAGCTTATACTTAGAGGCGGACACCGGGGAGCTGTTTTTT
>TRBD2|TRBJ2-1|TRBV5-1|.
CASSLGASGFLNEQFF
TGCGCCAGCAGCTTGGGCGCTAGCGGGTTTCTCAATGAGCAGTTCTTC
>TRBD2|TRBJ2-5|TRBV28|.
CASSFSPGGQETQYF
TGTGCCAGCAGTTTTTCTCCGGGAGGCCAAGAGACCCAGTACTTC
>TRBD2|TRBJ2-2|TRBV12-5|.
CASGLKAGAYTGELFF
TGTGCTAGTGGACTCAAAGCGGGGGCCTACACCGGGGAGCTGTTTTTT
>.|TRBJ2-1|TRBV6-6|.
CASSYGQGNEQFF
TGTGCCAGCAGTTACGGGCAGGGCAATGAGCAGTTCTTC
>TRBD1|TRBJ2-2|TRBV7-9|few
CASSLGQGAVGELFF
TGTGCCAGCAGCCTCGGTCAGGGGGCGGTCGGGGAGCTGTTTTTT
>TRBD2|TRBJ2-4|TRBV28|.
CASTSIPGLAGGLAKNIQYF
TGTGCCAGCACTTCAATTCCGGGACTAGCGGGAGGTTTAGCCAAAAACATTCAGTACTTC
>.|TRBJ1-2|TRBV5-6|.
CASSLGDKVYGYTF
TGTGCCAGCAGCTTGGGGGACAAGGTTTATGGCTACACCTTC
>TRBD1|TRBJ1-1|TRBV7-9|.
CASSLLTGPLNTEAFF
TGTGCCAGCAGCTTATTGACAGGGCCCCTGAACACTGAAGCTTTCTTT
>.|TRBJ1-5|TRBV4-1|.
CASSQDSYSNQPQHF
TGCGCCAGCAGCCAAGATTCCTATAGCAATCAGCCCCAGCATTTT